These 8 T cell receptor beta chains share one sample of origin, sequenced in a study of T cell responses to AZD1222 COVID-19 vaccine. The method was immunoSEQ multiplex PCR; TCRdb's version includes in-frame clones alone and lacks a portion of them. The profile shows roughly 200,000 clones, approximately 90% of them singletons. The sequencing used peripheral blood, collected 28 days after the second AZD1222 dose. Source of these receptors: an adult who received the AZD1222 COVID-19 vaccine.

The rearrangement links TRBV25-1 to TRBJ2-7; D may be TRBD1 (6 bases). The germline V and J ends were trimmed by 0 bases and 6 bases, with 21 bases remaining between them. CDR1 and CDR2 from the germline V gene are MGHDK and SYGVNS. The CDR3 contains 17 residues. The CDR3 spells CASSEYISTARGGEQYF. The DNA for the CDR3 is TGTGCCAGCAGTGAATATATTTCAACAGCCCGAGGGGGCGAGCAGTACTTC.

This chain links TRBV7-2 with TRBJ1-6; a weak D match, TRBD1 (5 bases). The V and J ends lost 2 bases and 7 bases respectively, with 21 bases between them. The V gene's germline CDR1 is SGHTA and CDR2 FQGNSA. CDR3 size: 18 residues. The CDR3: CASSLFRIGGIDNSPLHF. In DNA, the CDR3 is TGTGCCAGCAGCTTATTCCGGATTGGGGGAATTGACAATTCACCCCTCCACTTT.

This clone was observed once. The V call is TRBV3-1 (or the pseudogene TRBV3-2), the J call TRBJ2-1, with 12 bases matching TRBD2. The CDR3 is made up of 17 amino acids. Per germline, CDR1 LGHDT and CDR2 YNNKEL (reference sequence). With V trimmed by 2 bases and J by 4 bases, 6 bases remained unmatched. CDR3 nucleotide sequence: TGTGCCAGCAGCCAACAGGGGACTAGCGGGCCGTACAATGAGCAGTTCTTC. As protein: CASSQQGTSGPYNEQFF.

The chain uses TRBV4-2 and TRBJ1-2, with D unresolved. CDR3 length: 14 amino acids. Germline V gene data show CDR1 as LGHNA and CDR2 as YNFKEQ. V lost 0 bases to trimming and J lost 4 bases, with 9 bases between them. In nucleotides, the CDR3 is TGTGCCAGCAGCCAAGATGGGATGAGCTATGGCTACACCTTC. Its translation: CASSQDGMSYGYTF.

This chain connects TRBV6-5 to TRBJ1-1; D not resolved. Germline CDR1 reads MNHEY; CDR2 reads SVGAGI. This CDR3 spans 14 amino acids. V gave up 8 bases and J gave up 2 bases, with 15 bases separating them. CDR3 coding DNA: TGTGCCAGCCTACCCGAATGGGGAAACACTGAAGCTTTCTTT. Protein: CASLPEWGNTEAFF.

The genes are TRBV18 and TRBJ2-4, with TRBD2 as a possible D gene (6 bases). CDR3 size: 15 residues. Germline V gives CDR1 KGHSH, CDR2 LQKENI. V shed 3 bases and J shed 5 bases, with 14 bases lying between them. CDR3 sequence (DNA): TGTGCCAGCTCACCTTTGGAGGGGTCCCAAAACATTCAGTACTTC. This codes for CASSPLEGSQNIQYF.

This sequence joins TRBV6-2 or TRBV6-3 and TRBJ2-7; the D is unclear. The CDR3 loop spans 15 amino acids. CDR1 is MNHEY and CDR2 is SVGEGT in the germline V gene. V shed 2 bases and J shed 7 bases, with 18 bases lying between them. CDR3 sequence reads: CASSYPDRLPGEQYF. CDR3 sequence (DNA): TGTGCCAGCAGTTACCCCGATAGACTCCCTGGGGAGCAGTACTTC.

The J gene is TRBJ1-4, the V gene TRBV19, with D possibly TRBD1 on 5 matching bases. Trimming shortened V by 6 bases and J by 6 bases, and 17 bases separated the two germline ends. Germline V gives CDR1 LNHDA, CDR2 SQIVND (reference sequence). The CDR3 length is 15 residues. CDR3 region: CASRDQGWVDEKLFF. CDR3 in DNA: TGTGCCAGTAGGGATCAGGGCTGGGTGGATGAAAAACTGTTTTTT.